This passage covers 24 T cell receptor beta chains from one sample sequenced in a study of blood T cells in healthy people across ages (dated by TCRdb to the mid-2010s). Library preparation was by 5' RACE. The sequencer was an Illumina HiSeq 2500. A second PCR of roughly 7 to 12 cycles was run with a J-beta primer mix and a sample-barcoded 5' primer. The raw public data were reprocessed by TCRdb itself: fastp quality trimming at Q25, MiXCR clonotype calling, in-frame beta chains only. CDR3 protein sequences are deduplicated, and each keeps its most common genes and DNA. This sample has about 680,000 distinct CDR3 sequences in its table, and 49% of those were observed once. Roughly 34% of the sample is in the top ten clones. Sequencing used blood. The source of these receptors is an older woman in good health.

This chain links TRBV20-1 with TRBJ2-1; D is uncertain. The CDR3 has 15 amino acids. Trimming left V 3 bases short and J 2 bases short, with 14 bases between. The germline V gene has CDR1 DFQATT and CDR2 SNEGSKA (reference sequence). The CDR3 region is CSARPPHAAYNEQFF. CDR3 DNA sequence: TGCAGTGCTAGGCCCCCTCACGCGGCCTACAATGAGCAGTTCTTC.

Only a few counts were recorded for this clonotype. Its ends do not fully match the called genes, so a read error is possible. CDR3: CASSYSRDRANYGYTF. CDR3 DNA: TGTGCCAGCAGCTACTCCCGGGACAGAGCTAACTATGGCTACACCTTC. This chain uses TRBV6-2 or TRBV6-3 with TRBJ1-2, with 7 nucleotides matching TRBD1. The CDR3 contains 16 residues. CDR1 is MNHEY, CDR2 SVGEGT, per germline.

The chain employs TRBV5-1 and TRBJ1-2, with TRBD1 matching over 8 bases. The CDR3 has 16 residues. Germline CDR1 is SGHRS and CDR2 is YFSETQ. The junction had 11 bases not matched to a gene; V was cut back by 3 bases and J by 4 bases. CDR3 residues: CASSSSRDRPPYGYTF. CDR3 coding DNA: TGCGCCAGCAGCTCCTCCCGGGACAGGCCACCCTATGGCTACACCTTC.

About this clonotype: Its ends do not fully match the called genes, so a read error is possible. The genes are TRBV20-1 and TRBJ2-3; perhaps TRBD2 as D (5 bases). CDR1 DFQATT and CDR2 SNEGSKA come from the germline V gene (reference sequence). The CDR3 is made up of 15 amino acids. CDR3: CSTRDPTTMADTQYF. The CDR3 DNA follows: TGCAGTACTAGAGATCCTACTACTATGGCAGATACGCAGTATTTT.

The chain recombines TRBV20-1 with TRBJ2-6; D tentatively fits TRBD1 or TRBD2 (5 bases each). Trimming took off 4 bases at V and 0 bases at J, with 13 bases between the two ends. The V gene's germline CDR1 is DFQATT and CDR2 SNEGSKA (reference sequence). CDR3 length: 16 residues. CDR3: CSATRDRSSGANVLTF. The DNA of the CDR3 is TGCAGTGCTACCCGGGACCGGTCCTCTGGGGCCAACGTCCTGACTTTC.

CDR3 coding DNA: TGTGCCAGCAGCTTAGGAACTCCGACGGCAACTAATGAAAAACTGTTTTTT. It specifies CASSLGTPTATNEKLFF. This chain uses TRBV13 with TRBJ1-4, with unresolved D. The CDR3 runs to 17 residues. Germline CDR1 and CDR2: PRHDT and FYEKMQ (reference sequence). The V and J ends lost 0 bases and 0 bases respectively, with 11 bases between them.

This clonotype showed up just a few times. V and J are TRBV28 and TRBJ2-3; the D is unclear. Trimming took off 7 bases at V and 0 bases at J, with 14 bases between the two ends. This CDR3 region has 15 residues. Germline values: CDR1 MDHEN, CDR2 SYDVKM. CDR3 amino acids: CASKSSESSTDTQYF. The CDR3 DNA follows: TGTGCCAGCAAGAGCTCCGAAAGTAGCACAGATACGCAGTATTTT.

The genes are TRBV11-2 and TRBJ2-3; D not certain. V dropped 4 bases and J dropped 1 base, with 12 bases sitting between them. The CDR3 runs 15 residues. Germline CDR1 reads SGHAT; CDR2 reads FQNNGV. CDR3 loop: CASSSPAHGTDTQYF. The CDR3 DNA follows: TGTGCCAGCAGCTCCCCAGCCCACGGCACAGATACGCAGTATTTT.

The CDR3 nucleotides read TGTGCCAGCAGCTTAGGCGGAGCTCGGCGGGGCAATCAGCCCCAGCATTTT. It encodes CASSLGGARRGNQPQHF. The chain combines TRBV7-2 with TRBJ1-5; D gene ambiguous. In germline, CDR1 is SGHTA, CDR2 FQGNSA. The CDR3 runs 17 residues. Trimming took off 1 base at V and 2 bases at J, with 15 bases between the two ends.

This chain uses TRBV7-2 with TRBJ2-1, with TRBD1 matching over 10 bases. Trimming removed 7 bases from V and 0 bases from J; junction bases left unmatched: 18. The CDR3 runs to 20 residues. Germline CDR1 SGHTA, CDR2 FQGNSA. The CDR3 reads CASTPSRDRGLSSSYNEQFF. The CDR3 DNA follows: TGTGCCAGCACACCGTCCCGGGACAGGGGACTCTCGAGCTCCTACAATGAGCAGTTCTTC.

The CDR3 DNA sequence: TGCAGTGCTAAGTGGGAGGGCCTTCCGGGGGAGCTGTTTTTT. It translates to CSAKWEGLPGELFF. The gene calls are TRBV20-1 and TRBJ2-2; 7 bases agree with TRBD2. Germline CDR1 is DFQATT and CDR2 is SNEGSKA (reference sequence). V lost 4 bases to trimming and J lost 8 bases; unmatched junction nucleotides: 10. This CDR3 contains 14 residues.

The CDR3 reads CASSVGQGVQETQYF. The CDR3 coding sequence is TGTGCCAGCAGCGTAGGCCAGGGCGTCCAAGAGACCCAGTACTTC. The V and J genes are TRBV9 and TRBJ2-5; perhaps TRBD1 as D (5 bases). CDR3 length equals 15 residues. Looked up from germline, CDR1 is SGDLS and CDR2 is YYNGEE. Trimming removed 0 bases from V and 1 base from J, with 10 bases in between.

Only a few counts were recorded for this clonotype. The CDR3 here is CASSLDGSGYTF. For the CDR3, the DNA is TGTGCCAGCAGCTTAGACGGAAGCGGCTACACCTTC. The chain combines TRBV7-2 with TRBJ1-2; no clear D gene. The CDR3 covers 12 residues. Germline lookup yields CDR1 SGHTA and CDR2 FQGNSA. V lost 1 base to trimming and J lost 8 bases, with 8 bases between them. Filled out from reference TRBV7-2 and TRBJ1-2, the complete variable domain reads GAGVSQSPSNKVTEKGKDVELRCDPISGHTALYWYRQSLGQGLEFLIYFQGNSAPDKSGLPSDRFSAERTGGSVSTLTIQRTQQEDSAVYLCASSLDGSGYTFGSGTRLTVV.

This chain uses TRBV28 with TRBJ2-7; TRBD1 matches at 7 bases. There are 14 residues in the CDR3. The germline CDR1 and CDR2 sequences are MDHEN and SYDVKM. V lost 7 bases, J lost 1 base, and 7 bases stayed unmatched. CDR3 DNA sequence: TGTGCCAGCATCCAACAGGGGCAGTCCTACGAGCAGTACTTC. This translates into CASIQQGQSYEQYF.

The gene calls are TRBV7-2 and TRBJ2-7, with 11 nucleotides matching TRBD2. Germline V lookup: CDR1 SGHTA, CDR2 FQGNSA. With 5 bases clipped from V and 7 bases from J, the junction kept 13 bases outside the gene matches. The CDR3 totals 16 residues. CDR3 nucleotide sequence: TGTGCCAGCAGCCGTTATGGGGCTAGCGGGAGGTGGGAGCAGTACTTC. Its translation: CASSRYGASGRWEQYF.

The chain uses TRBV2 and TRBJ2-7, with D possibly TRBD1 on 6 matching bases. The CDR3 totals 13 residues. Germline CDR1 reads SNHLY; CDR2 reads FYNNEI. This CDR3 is CASRDTQTYEQYF. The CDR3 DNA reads TGTGCGTCCCGGGACACTCAAACCTACGAGCAGTACTTC.

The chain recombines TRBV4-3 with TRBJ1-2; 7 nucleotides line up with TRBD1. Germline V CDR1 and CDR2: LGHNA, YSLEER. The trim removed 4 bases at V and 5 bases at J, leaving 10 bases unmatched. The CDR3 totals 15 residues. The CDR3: CASSRVDRDGYGYTF. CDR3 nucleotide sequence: TGCGCCAGCAGCCGCGTCGACAGGGACGGATATGGCTACACCTTC.

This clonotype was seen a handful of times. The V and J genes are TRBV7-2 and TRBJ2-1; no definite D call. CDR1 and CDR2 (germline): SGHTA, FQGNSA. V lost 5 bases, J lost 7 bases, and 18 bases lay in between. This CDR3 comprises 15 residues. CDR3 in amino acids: CASSRTYLGSNEQFF. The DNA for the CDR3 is TGTGCCAGCAGCCGCACCTACTTGGGATCGAATGAGCAGTTCTTC.

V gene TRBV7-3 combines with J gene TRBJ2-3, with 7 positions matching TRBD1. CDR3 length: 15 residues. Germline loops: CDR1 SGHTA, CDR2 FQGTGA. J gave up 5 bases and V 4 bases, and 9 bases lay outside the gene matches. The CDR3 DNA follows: TGTGCCAGCAGCTCGCAACAGGGGAGAGAAGATACGCAGTATTTT. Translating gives CASSSQQGREDTQYF.

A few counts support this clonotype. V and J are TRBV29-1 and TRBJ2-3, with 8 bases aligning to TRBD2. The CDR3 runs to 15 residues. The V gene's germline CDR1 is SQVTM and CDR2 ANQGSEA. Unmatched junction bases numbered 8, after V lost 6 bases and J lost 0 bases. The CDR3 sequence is CSVTQTSASTDTQYF. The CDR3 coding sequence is TGCAGCGTGACTCAGACTAGCGCTAGCACAGATACGCAGTATTTT.

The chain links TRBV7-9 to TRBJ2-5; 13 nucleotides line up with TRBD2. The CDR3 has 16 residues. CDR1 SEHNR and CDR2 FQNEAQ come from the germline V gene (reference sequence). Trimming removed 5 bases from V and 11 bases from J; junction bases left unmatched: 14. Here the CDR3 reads CASSPSGLAGVNEQYF. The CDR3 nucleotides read TGTGCCAGCAGCCCTAGCGGACTAGCGGGAGTCAATGAGCAGTACTTC.

CDR3 amino acids: CASSQDRSGGGSNQPQHF. The CDR3 DNA reads TGTGCCAGCAGCCAAGATCGGAGTGGGGGAGGGAGCAATCAGCCCCAGCATTTT. This chain joins TRBV4-2 and TRBJ1-5; possibly TRBD1 for D (5 bases). V was pared by 0 bases and J by 1 base, with 16 bases between. The germline CDR1 and CDR2 sequences are LGHNA and YNFKEQ. This CDR3 contains 18 residues.

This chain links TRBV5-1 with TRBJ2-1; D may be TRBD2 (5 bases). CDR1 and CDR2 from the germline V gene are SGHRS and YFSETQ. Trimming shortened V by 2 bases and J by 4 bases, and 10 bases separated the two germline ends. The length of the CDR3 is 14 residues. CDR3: CASSFSASYNEQFF. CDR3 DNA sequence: TGCGCCAGCAGCTTTAGCGCCTCATACAATGAGCAGTTCTTC. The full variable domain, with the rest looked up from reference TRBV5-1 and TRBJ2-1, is KAGVTQTPRYLIKTRGQQVTLSCSPISGHRSVSWYQQTPGQGLQFLFEYFSETQRNKGNFPGRFSGRQFSNSRSEMNVSTLELGDSALYLCASSFSASYNEQFFGPGTRLTVL.

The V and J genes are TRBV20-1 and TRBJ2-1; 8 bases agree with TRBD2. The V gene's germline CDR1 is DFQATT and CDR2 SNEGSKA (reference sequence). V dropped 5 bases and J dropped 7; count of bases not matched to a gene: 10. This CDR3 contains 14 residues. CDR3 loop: CSAFAGGGRNEQFF. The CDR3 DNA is TGCAGTGCTTTCGCGGGAGGAGGGAGAAATGAGCAGTTCTTC.